Below are 9 T cell receptor beta chains sequenced from a single sample in a study of blood T cell repertoires in COVID-19. Method: immunoSEQ multiplex PCR; TCRdb's copy keeps in-frame clones and lacks some. The sample has approximately 270,000 clones, 90% to 95% seen once. Sequences were obtained from PBMCs or T cells enriched from blood (not recorded which). Receptor source: a human donor in a cohort exposed to, infected with or recovered from COVID-19 (not recorded which). The donor label of this sample is uncertain.

The rearrangement links TRBV12-3 or TRBV12-4 to TRBJ2-1; D gene unclear. The CDR3 spans 11 residues. V was shortened by 5 bases and J by 11 bases, with 10 bases between the two germline ends. The DNA of the CDR3 is TGTGCCAGCAGTATAACAGATAAGCAGTTCTTC. Protein sequence: CASSITDKQFF.

This clone occurred once. V usage is TRBV18 and J usage is TRBJ1-6, with a possible D match to TRBD1 (6 bases). This CDR3 is 16 amino acids long. The V and J ends lost 6 bases and 7 bases respectively, with 19 bases between them. The germline V gene has CDR1 KGHSH and CDR2 LQKENI. In DNA form, the CDR3 reads TGTGCCAGCTCCTACGGACAGCCGAGGGTAAATTCACCCCTCCACTTT. This translates into CASSYGQPRVNSPLHF.

The chain combines TRBV2 with TRBJ1-1, with a weak D call TRBD1 (5 bases). The CDR3 runs 15 residues. Germline values: CDR1 SNHLY, CDR2 FYNNEI. The V end lost 0 bases, the J end lost 1 base, and 9 bases lay between the germline ends. CDR3 in amino acids: CASSEARRANTEAFF. The CDR3 DNA is TGTGCCAGCAGTGAAGCGCGCAGGGCGAACACTGAAGCTTTCTTT.

This chain links TRBV12-3 or TRBV12-4 with TRBJ1-2; D is undetermined. The CDR3 loop spans 13 amino acids. Trimming removed 3 bases from V and 4 bases from J, with 9 bases in between. CDR3 protein: CASSFRQAYGYTF. The CDR3 nucleotides read TGTGCCAGCAGTTTTAGACAAGCCTATGGCTACACCTTC.

This chain links TRBV27 with TRBJ1-4; 10 bases align to TRBD1. There are 14 residues in the CDR3. Germline V lookup: CDR1 MNHEY, CDR2 SMNVEV (reference sequence). Germline trimming cut 2 bases from V and 14 bases from J; bases unmatched to any gene: 8. CDR3 protein: CASSLQPGQGLLFF. The CDR3 nucleotides are TGTGCCAGCAGTTTACAACCGGGACAGGGGCTCCTGTTTTTT.

This chain uses TRBV20-1 with TRBJ2-5; D is unclear. Trimming stripped 1 base from V and 2 bases from J, with 2 bases between. This CDR3 is 11 amino acids long. Germline V gene sequence: CDR1 DFQATT, CDR2 SNEGSKA (reference sequence). The CDR3 reads CSARAQETQYF. DNA for the CDR3: TGCAGTGCTAGAGCACAAGAGACCCAGTACTTC.

This sequence joins TRBV3-1 (or the pseudogene TRBV3-2) and TRBJ1-4; weak D call: TRBD1 (5 bases). Germline CDR1 and CDR2: LGHDT and YNNKEL (reference sequence). V lost 3 bases and J lost 13, with 12 bases in between. The CDR3 sequence is 12 residues long. CDR3 nucleotide sequence: TGTGCCAGCAGCCAGGAGGGGAGGAGACTGTTTTTT. Its protein is CASSQEGRRLFF.

V usage is TRBV12-3 or TRBV12-4 and J usage is TRBJ2-2; D is ambiguous. V shed 3 bases and J shed 4 bases, with 6 bases lying between them. There are 13 residues in the CDR3. CDR3 residues: CASSFRGTGELFF. The CDR3 DNA reads as TGTGCCAGCAGTTTTCGCGGCACCGGGGAGCTGTTTTTT.

Written as DNA, the CDR3 is TGTGCCAGCAGCGCGGGGAACTCTGGAAACACCATATATTTT. This sequence encodes CASSAGNSGNTIYF. This rearrangement joins TRBV9 to TRBJ1-3, with D hard to call. Trimming cost V 3 bases and J 0 bases, with 7 bases left between them. Germline V gene lookup returns CDR1 SGDLS and CDR2 YYNGEE. The length of the CDR3 is 14 residues.